The clone carrying this T cell receptor (beta chain) is medium-sized in the sample. As yet, its antigen is unknown. The data derive from a study of cytomegalovirus exposure and HLA in healthy donors. Regarding the study as a whole: TCR beta chain V- and J-gene trimming was linked, in a later analysis, to a missense variant in DCLRE1C. Accounts indicate the classifier identified cytomegalovirus status with strong specificity and sensitivity.

Primers included in the PCR were 60 Vbeta and 13 Jbeta primers. Here immunoSEQ multiplex PCR was the method, and the copy in TCRdb shows in-frame clones only, minus some. Of around 130,000 clones listed, around 67% are singletons. The clonotype comes from a woman aged 35 to 49 in good health and CMV-seropositive. The specimen sequenced was PBMCs.

CDR3 residues: CASSQGTRAGYEQYF. The CDR3 region has the DNA TGCGCCAGCAGCCAAGGGACGAGGGCGGGTTACGAGCAGTACTTC. V usage is TRBV4-3 and J usage is TRBJ2-7; perhaps TRBD2 as D (5 bases). Germline V gene lookup returns CDR1 LGHNA and CDR2 YSLEER. The CDR3 has 15 amino acids. V was trimmed by 1 base and J by 4 bases, leaving 14 bases between them.